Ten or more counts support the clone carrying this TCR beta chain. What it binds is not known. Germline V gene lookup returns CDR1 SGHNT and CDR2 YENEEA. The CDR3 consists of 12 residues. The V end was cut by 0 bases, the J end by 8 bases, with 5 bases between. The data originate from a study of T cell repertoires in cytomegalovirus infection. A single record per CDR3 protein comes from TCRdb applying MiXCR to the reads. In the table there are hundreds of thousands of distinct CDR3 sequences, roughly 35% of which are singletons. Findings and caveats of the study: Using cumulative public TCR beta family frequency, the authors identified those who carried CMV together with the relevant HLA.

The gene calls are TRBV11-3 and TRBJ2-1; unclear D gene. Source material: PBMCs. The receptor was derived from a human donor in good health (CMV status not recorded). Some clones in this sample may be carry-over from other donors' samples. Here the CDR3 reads CASSLDYDEQFF. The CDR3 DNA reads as TGTGCCAGCAGCTTAGATTATGATGAGCAGTTCTTC. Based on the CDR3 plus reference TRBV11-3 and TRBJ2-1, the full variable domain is EAGVVQSPRYKIIEKKQPVAFWCNPISGHNTLYWYLQNLGQGPELLIRYENEEAVDDSQLPKDRFSAERLKGVDSTLKIQPAELGDSAVYLCASSLDYDEQFFGPGTRLTVL.